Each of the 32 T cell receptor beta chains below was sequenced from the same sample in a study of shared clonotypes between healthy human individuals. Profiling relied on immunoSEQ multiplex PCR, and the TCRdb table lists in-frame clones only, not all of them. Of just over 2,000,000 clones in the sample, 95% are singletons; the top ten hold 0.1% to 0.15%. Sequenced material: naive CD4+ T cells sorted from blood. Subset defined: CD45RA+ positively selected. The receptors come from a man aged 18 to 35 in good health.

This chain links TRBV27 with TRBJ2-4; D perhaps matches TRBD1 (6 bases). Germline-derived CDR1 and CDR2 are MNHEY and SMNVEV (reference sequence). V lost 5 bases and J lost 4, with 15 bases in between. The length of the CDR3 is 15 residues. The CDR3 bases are TGTGCCAGCAGTCCAACAGGGAATGGAAAAAACATTCAGTACTTC. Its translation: CASSPTGNGKNIQYF.

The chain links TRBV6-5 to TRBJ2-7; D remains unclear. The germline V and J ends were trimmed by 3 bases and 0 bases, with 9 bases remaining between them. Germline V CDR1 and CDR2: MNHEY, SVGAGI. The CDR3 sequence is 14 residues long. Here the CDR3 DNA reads TGTGCCAGCAGTTATCAGTCTAACTCCTACGAGCAGTACTTC. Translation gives CASSYQSNSYEQYF.

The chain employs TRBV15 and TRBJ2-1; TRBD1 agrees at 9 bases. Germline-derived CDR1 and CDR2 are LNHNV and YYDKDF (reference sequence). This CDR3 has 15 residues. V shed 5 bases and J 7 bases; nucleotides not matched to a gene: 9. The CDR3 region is CATSGSPGQGNEQFF. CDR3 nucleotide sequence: TGTGCCACCAGCGGAAGCCCGGGACAGGGAAATGAGCAGTTCTTC. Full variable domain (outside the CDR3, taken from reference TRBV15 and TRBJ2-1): DAMVIQNPRYQVTQFGKPVTLSCSQTLNHNVMYWYQQKSSQAPKLLFHYYDKDFNNEADTPDNFQSRRPNTSFCFLDIRSPGLGDTAMYLCATSGSPGQGNEQFFGPGTRLTVL.

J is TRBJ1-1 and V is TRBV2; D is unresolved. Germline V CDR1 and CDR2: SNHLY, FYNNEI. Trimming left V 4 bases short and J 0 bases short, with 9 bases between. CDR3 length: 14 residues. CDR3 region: CASSVNTMNTEAFF. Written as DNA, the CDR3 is TGTGCCAGCAGTGTAAACACCATGAACACTGAAGCTTTCTTT.

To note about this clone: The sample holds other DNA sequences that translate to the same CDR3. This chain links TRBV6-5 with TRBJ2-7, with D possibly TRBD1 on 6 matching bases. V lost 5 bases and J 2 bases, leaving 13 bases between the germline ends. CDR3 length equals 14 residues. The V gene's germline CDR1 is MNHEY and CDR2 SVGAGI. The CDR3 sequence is CASSRTGLTYEQYF. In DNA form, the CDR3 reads TGTGCCAGCAGTCGAACAGGGTTAACCTACGAGCAGTACTTC.

Here the CDR3 reads CASSLPTSQNTQYF. The CDR3 bases are TGTGCCAGCAGCTTACCGACTAGCCAAAATACGCAGTATTTT. The chain combines TRBV7-9 with TRBJ2-3, with 7 bases matching TRBD2. Germline V CDR1 and CDR2: SEHNR, FQNEAQ (reference sequence). V trimming: 2 bases; J trimming: 7 bases; junction bases outside the gene matches: 6. The CDR3 has 14 amino acids.

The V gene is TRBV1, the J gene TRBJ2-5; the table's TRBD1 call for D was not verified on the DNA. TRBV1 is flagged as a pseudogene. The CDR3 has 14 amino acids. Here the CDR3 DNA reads TGCACCAGCAGCCAATTTTCAGGGGAAGAGACCCAGTACTTC. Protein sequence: CTSSQFSGEETQYF.

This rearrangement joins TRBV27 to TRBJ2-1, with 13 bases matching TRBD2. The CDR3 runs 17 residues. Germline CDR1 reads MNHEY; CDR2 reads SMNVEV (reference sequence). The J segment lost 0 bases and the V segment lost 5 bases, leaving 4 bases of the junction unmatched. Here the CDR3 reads CASSPRLAGGSYNEQFF. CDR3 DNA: TGTGCCAGCAGTCCCCGACTAGCGGGGGGCTCCTACAATGAGCAGTTCTTC.

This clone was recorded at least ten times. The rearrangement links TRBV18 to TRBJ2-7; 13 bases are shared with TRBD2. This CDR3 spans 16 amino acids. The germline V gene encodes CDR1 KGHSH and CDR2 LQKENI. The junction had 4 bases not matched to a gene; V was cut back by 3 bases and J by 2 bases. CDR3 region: CASSPVGLAGTYEQYF. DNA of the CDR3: TGTGCCAGCTCACCCGTGGGACTAGCGGGGACCTACGAGCAGTACTTC.

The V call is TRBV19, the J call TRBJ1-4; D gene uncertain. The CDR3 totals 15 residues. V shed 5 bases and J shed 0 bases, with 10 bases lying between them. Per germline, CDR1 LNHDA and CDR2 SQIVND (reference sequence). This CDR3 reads CASSPQATTNEKLFF. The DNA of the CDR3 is TGTGCCAGTAGTCCCCAAGCAACAACTAATGAAAAACTGTTTTTT. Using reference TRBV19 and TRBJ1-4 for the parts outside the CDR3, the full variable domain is DGGITQSPKYLFRKEGQNVTLSCEQNLNHDAMYWYRQDPGQGLRLIYYSQIVNDFQKGDIAEGYSVSREKKESFPLTVTSAQKNPTAFYLCASSPQATTNEKLFFGSGTQLSVL.

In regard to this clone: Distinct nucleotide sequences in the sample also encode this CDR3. CDR3 amino acids: CASSQVSYEQYF. The CDR3 DNA reads TGTGCCAGCAGCCAAGTTTCCTACGAGCAGTACTTC. The chain carries TRBV14 and TRBJ2-7, with D unresolved. The V gene lost 1 base and the J gene lost 1 base, with 2 bases spanning the gap. The germline gives CDR1 SGHDN, CDR2 FVKESK. The CDR3 runs to 12 residues.

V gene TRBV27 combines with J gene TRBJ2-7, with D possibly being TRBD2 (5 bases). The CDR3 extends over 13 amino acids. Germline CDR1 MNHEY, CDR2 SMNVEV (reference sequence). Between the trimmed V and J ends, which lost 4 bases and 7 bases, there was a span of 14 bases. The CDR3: CASSSRPTGEQYF. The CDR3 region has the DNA TGTGCCAGCAGTTCCCGGCCGACGGGGGAGCAGTACTTC.

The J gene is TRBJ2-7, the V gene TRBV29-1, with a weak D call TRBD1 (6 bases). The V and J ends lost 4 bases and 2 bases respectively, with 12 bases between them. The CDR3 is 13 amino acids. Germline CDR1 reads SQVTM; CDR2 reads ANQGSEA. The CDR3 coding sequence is TGCAGCGTTGCTTCGGACAGAGCCTACGAGCAGTACTTC. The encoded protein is CSVASDRAYEQYF.

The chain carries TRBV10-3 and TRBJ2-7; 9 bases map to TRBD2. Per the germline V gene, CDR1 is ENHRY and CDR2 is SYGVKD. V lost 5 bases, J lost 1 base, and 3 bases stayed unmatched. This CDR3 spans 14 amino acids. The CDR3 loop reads CAISIAGESYEQYF. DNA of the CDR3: TGTGCCATCAGTATAGCGGGAGAGTCCTACGAGCAGTACTTC.

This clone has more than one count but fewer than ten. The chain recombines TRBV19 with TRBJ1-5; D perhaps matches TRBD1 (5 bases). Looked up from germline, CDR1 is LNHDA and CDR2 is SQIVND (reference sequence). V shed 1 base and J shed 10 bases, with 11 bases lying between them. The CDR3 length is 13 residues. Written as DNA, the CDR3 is TGTGCCAGTAGTATAGTGGACATCAGTCCCCAGCATTTT. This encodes CASSIVDISPQHF. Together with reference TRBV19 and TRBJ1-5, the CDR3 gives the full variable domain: DGGITQSPKYLFRKEGQNVTLSCEQNLNHDAMYWYRQDPGQGLRLIYYSQIVNDFQKGDIAEGYSVSREKKESFPLTVTSAQKNPTAFYLCASSIVDISPQHFGDGTRLSIL.

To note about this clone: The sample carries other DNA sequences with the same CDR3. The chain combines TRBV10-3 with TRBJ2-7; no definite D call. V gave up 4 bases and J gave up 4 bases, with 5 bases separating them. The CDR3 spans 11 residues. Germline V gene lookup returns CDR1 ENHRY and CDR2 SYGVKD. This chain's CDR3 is CAISVGYEQYF. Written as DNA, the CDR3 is TGTGCCATCAGTGTAGGGTACGAGCAGTACTTC.

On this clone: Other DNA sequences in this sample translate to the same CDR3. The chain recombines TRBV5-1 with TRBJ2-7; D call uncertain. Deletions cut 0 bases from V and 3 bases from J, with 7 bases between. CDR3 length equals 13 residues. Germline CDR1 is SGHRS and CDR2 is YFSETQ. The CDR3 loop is CASSLEQSYEQYF. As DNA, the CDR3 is TGCGCCAGCAGCTTGGAACAGAGCTACGAGCAGTACTTC. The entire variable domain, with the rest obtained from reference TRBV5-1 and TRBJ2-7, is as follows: KAGVTQTPRYLIKTRGQQVTLSCSPISGHRSVSWYQQTPGQGLQFLFEYFSETQRNKGNFPGRFSGRQFSNSRSEMNVSTLELGDSALYLCASSLEQSYEQYFGPGTRLTVT.

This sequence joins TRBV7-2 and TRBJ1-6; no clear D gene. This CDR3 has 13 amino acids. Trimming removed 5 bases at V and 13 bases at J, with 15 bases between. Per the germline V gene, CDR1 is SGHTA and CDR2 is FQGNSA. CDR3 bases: TGTGCCAGCAGCGAGGTGACGAGGTATCCCCTCCACTTT. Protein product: CASSEVTRYPLHF.

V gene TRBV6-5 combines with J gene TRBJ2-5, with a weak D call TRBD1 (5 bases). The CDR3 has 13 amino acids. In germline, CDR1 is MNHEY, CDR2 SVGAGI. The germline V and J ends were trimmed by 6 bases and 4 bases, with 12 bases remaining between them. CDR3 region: CASRLGARETQYF. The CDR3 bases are TGTGCCAGCAGATTAGGGGCGCGAGAGACCCAGTACTTC.

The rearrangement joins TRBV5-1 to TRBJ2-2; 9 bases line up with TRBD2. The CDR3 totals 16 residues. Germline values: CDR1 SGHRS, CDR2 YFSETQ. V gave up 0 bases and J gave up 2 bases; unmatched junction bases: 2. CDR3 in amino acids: CASSLASGDNTGELFF. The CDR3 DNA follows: TGCGCCAGCAGCTTGGCTAGCGGGGATAACACCGGGGAGCTGTTTTTT.

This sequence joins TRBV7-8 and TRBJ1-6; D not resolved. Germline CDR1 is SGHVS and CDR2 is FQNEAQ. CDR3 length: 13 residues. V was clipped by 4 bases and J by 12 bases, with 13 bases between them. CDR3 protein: CASSSSRELPLHF. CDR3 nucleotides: TGTGCCAGCAGCTCGAGTCGGGAGTTACCCCTCCACTTT.

The chain's CDR3 is CASSPYLQGYEQYF. CDR3 in DNA: TGTGCCAGCAGCCCGTATCTACAGGGGTATGAGCAGTACTTC. The V and J genes are TRBV11-1 and TRBJ2-7, with 7 bases identical to TRBD1. The CDR3 contains 14 residues. CDR1 SGHAT and CDR2 FQDESV come from the germline V gene (reference sequence). V shed 5 bases, J shed 7 bases, and the junction held 11 bases outside the gene matches. Using reference TRBV11-1 and TRBJ2-7 for the parts outside the CDR3, the full variable domain is EAEVAQSPRYKITEKSQAVAFWCDPISGHATLYWYRQILGQGPELLVQFQDESVVDDSQLPKDRFSAERLKGVDSTLKIQPAELGDSAMYLCASSPYLQGYEQYFGPGTRLTVT.

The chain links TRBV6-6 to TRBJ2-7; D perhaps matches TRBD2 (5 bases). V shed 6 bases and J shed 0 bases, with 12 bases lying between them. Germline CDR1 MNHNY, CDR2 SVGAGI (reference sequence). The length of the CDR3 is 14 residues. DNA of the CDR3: TGTGCCAGCAGCCCCTACCGGGGCTCCTACGAGCAGTACTTC. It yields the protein CASSPYRGSYEQYF.

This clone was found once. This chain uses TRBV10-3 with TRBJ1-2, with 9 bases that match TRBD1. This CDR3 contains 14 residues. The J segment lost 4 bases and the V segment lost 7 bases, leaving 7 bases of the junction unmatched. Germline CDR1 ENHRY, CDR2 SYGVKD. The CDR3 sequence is CAITPGQGSYGYTF. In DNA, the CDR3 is TGTGCCATCACCCCGGGACAGGGAAGCTATGGCTACACCTTC.

The CDR3 spells CASSPPVREGDEQYF. CDR3 DNA: TGTGCCAGCTCACCACCGGTCCGGGAGGGTGACGAGCAGTACTTC. The chain joins TRBV18 to TRBJ2-7; 8 nucleotides line up with TRBD2. The V segment lost 0 bases and the J segment 5 bases; nucleotides outside the gene matches: 6. The V gene's germline CDR1 is KGHSH and CDR2 LQKENI. This CDR3 comprises 15 residues.

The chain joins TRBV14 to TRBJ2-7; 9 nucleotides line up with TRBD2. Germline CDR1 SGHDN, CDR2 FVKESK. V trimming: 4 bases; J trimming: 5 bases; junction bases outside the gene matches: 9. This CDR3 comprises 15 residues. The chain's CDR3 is CASSLLAGVYHEQYF. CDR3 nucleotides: TGTGCCAGCAGCCTCTTAGCGGGAGTTTACCACGAGCAGTACTTC.

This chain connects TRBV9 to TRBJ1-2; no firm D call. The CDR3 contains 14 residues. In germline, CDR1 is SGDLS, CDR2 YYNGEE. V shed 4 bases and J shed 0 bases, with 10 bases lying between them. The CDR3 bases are TGTGCCAGCAGCAAAGACTGGGCTAACTATGGCTACACCTTC. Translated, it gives CASSKDWANYGYTF.

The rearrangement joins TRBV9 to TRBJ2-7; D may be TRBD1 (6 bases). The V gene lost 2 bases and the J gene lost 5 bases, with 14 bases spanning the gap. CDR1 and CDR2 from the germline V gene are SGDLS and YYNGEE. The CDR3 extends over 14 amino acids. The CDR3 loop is CASSVQLGGHEQYF. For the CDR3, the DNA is TGTGCCAGCAGCGTTCAGTTAGGGGGTCACGAGCAGTACTTC.

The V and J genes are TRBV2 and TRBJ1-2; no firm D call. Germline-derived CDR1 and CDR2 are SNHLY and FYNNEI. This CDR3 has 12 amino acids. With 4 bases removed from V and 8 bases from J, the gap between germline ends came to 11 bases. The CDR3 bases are TGTGCCAGCAGTGGGACCCACAGCGGCTACACCTTC. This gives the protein CASSGTHSGYTF.

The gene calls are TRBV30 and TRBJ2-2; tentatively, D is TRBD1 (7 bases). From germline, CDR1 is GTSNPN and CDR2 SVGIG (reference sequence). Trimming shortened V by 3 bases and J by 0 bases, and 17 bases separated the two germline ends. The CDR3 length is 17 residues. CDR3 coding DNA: TGTGCCTGGAGATGGAGGAGGGGGCGTTCGAACACCGGGGAGCTGTTTTTT. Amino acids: CAWRWRRGRSNTGELFF.

The CDR3 is CASSIRPLAGGSYEQYF. CDR3 in DNA: TGTGCCAGCAGTATTCGGCCCCTGGCGGGGGGATCATACGAGCAGTACTTC. The chain has TRBV27 and TRBJ2-7, with TRBD2 matching 8 bases. CDR3 size: 17 residues. Germline-derived CDR1 and CDR2 are MNHEY and SMNVEV (reference sequence). With 5 bases clipped from V and 4 bases from J, the junction kept 16 bases outside the gene matches.

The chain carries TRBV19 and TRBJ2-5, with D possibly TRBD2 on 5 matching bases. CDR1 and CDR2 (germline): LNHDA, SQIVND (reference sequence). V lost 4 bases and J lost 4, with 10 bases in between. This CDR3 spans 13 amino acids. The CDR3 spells CASSKFEGETQYF. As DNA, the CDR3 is TGTGCCAGTAGTAAGTTCGAGGGAGAGACCCAGTACTTC.